Following are 29 T cell receptor beta chains from one sample sequenced in a study of shared clonotypes between healthy human individuals. TCRdb keeps only in-frame clones here, not all; method: immunoSEQ multiplex PCR. The table has roughly 1.5 million clones, 95% to 99% seen once. Sample: naive CD4+ T cells sorted from blood. This sample's subset: CD45RA+ positively selected. Receptors originate from a young man in good health.

The chain joins TRBV9 to TRBJ2-5, with D possibly being TRBD2 (6 bases). The CDR3 sequence is 16 residues long. V shed 3 bases and J shed 0 bases, with 15 bases lying between them. Germline V lookup: CDR1 SGDLS, CDR2 YYNGEE. CDR3 coding DNA: TGTGCCAGCAGCGCCGCCGGGCGGGGAGACCAAGAGACCCAGTACTTC. This sequence encodes CASSAAGRGDQETQYF.

The rearrangement joins TRBV5-4 to TRBJ1-2; D is possibly TRBD1 (6 bases). This CDR3 contains 15 residues. Deletions cut 4 bases from V and 0 bases from J, with 13 bases between. CDR1 and CDR2 from the germline V gene are SGHNT and YYREEE (reference sequence). The CDR3 reads CASSPPGGPNYGYTF. As DNA, the CDR3 is TGTGCCAGCAGCCCGCCGGGGGGCCCTAACTATGGCTACACCTTC. Complete variable domain (other parts from reference TRBV5-4 and TRBJ1-2): ETGVTQSPTHLIKTRGQQVTLRCSSQSGHNTVSWYQQALGQGPQFIFQYYREEENGRGNFPPRFSGLQFPNYSSELNVNALELDDSALYLCASSPPGGPNYGYTFGSGTRLTVV.

This chain uses TRBV29-1 with TRBJ1-1, with D unresolved. Deletions cut 6 bases from V and 0 bases from J, with 11 bases between. Germline V gene data show CDR1 as SQVTM and CDR2 as ANQGSEA. This CDR3 comprises 13 residues. As DNA, the CDR3 is TGCAGCGTCCGAACTGTGATGAACACTGAAGCTTTCTTT. It translates to CSVRTVMNTEAFF.

This chain links TRBV6-5 with TRBJ1-5; 9 nucleotides line up with TRBD1. There are 16 residues in the CDR3. The germline gives CDR1 MNHEY, CDR2 SVGAGI. The V gene end was trimmed by 0 bases and the J gene end by 6 bases; junction bases not matched to a gene: 6. This CDR3 reads CASSYSRTGVGQPQHF. The CDR3 region has the DNA TGTGCCAGCAGTTACTCGAGGACAGGGGTCGGTCAGCCCCAGCATTTT.

CDR3 sequence: CASSAIRGQPNEKLFF. CDR3 DNA: TGCGCCAGCAGCGCCATAAGGGGGCAGCCTAATGAAAAACTGTTTTTT. The genes are TRBV5-1 and TRBJ1-4; 7 bases are a match to TRBD1. The CDR3 runs to 16 residues. Germline values: CDR1 SGHRS, CDR2 YFSETQ. V was pared by 4 bases and J by 3 bases, with 9 bases of the junction left unmatched.

The CDR3 spells CASSAAGTFIPDTQYF. CDR3 coding DNA: TGCGCCAGCAGCGCAGCCGGGACTTTTATTCCAGATACGCAGTATTTT. The V call is TRBV5-1, the J call TRBJ2-3; D is possibly TRBD2 (6 bases). Trimming stripped 4 bases from V and 4 bases from J, with 19 bases between. Germline CDR1 reads SGHRS; CDR2 reads YFSETQ. The length of the CDR3 is 16 residues.

This chain links TRBV6-4 with TRBJ2-1, with 11 bases identical to TRBD2. The germline CDR1 and CDR2 sequences are MRHNA and SNTAGT. This CDR3 is built from 15 residues. Trimming took 6 bases from V and 3 from J; bases not matched to a gene: 4. CDR3 sequence: CASSIGTSGYNEQFF. The CDR3 DNA sequence: TGTGCCAGCAGCATCGGGACTAGCGGCTACAATGAGCAGTTCTTC.

This chain joins TRBV7-9 and TRBJ1-1; D unresolved. The length of the CDR3 is 14 residues. Per germline, CDR1 SEHNR and CDR2 FQNEAQ (reference sequence). With 3 bases removed from V and 4 bases from J, the gap between germline ends came to 12 bases. CDR3 in DNA: TGTGCCAGCAGCTTCGAATCAGGTACCACTGAAGCTTTCTTT. Encoded protein: CASSFESGTTEAFF. Combining the CDR3 with reference TRBV7-9 and TRBJ1-1 gives the whole variable domain DTGVSQNPRHKITKRGQNVTFRCDPISEHNRLYWYRQTLGQGPEFLTYFQNEAQLEKSRLLSDRFSAERPKGSFSTLEIQRTEQGDSAMYLCASSFESGTTEAFFGQGTRLTVV.

V gene TRBV2 combines with J gene TRBJ1-2; 9 nucleotides align to TRBD1. The CDR3 totals 15 residues. The germline V gene encodes CDR1 SNHLY and CDR2 FYNNEI. The V and J ends lost 7 bases and 5 bases, in that order; junction bases with no gene match: 11. Here the CDR3 DNA reads TGTGCCAGCACCCCAGGGGGACAGGGAACTTATGGCTACACCTTC. Translation: CASTPGGQGTYGYTF.

The genes are TRBV4-3 and TRBJ2-1; the match to TRBD2 covers 9 bases. The CDR3 loop spans 16 amino acids. Looked up from germline, CDR1 is LGHNA and CDR2 is YSLEER. Trimming cost V 4 bases and J 6 bases; bases outside gene matches: 10. CDR3 sequence reads: CASSPPAGGRPNEQFF. CDR3 sequence (DNA): TGCGCCAGCAGCCCTCCAGCGGGAGGTAGACCCAATGAGCAGTTCTTC.

This rearrangement joins TRBV18 to TRBJ2-7; D unresolved. Trimming stripped 4 bases from V and 3 bases from J, with 10 bases between. From germline, CDR1 is KGHSH and CDR2 LQKENI. The CDR3 covers 13 residues. The CDR3 DNA sequence: TGTGCCAGCTCACAGAAAAACAACTACGAGCAGTACTTC. The encoded protein is CASSQKNNYEQYF. Supplemented by reference TRBV18 and TRBJ2-7, the full variable domain reads NAGVMQNPRHLVRRRGQEARLRCSPMKGHSHVYWYRQLPEEGLKFMVYLQKENIIDESGMPKERFSAEFPKEGPSILRIQQVVRGDSAAYFCASSQKNNYEQYFGPGTRLTVT.

The chain joins TRBV28 to TRBJ1-2; D uncertain. The CDR3 is 14 residues long. V was clipped by 7 bases and J by 7 bases, with 19 bases between them. Germline V gene data show CDR1 as MDHEN and CDR2 as SYDVKM. CDR3 protein: CASTSHISSSGYTF. CDR3 in DNA: TGTGCCAGCACTTCTCACATATCTTCGAGTGGCTACACCTTC.

CDR3 bases: TGTGCCAGCAGTGAAGTAGGGTCAACTCATGAAGCTTTCTTT. The encoded protein is CASSEVGSTHEAFF. The chain couples TRBV25-1 to TRBJ1-1, with D unclear. Germline assignment: CDR1 MGHDK and CDR2 SYGVNS. Deletions cut 2 bases from V and 7 bases from J, with 14 bases between. The CDR3 length is 14 residues.

This clone was recorded only once. V usage is TRBV7-9 and J usage is TRBJ2-5; 11 bases fit TRBD2. Per germline, CDR1 SEHNR and CDR2 FQNEAQ (reference sequence). V was clipped by 7 bases and J by 5 bases; unmatched bases: 9. CDR3 length: 15 amino acids. The CDR3 DNA is TGTGCCAGCATCCCTAGCGGGGGGTCAGGTGAGACCCAGTACTTC. It codes for CASIPSGGSGETQYF.

V and J are TRBV5-1 and TRBJ2-1; 7 nucleotides match TRBD1. This CDR3 has 13 amino acids. Per the germline V gene, CDR1 is SGHRS and CDR2 is YFSETQ. The V gene end was trimmed by 4 bases and the J gene end by 10 bases; junction bases not matched to a gene: 8. CDR3: CASSPEGQKEQFF. The CDR3 region has the DNA TGCGCCAGCAGCCCTGAGGGACAGAAAGAGCAGTTCTTC.

The V gene is TRBV18, the J gene TRBJ1-4, with D hard to call. Between the trimmed V and J ends, which lost 0 bases and 8 bases, there was a span of 13 bases. Germline-derived CDR1 and CDR2 are KGHSH and LQKENI. CDR3 length: 15 amino acids. CDR3 in DNA: TGTGCCAGCTCACCACCGGACGGTAGATCCGAAAAACTGTTTTTT. Protein product: CASSPPDGRSEKLFF.

This chain links TRBV20-1 with TRBJ2-1; D remains ambiguous. V lost 1 base, J lost 8 bases, and 6 bases lay in between. The germline V gene encodes CDR1 DFQATT and CDR2 SNEGSKA (reference sequence). The CDR3 is made up of 11 amino acids. The CDR3 bases are TGCAGTGCTAGAGGGCACCATGAGCAGTTCTTC. Translated: CSARGHHEQFF.

A single count supports this clone. V gene TRBV28 combines with J gene TRBJ2-7, with 9 bases that match TRBD1. This CDR3 contains 15 residues. Germline CDR1 and CDR2: MDHEN and SYDVKM. V lost 6 bases to trimming and J lost 4 bases; unmatched junction nucleotides: 10. CDR3 protein: CASSQPDRGRYEQYF. As DNA, the CDR3 is TGTGCCAGCAGCCAACCGGACAGGGGAAGATACGAGCAGTACTTC.

In this sample, this clone turned up once. The chain employs TRBV7-2 and TRBJ2-7, with a possible D match to TRBD2 (6 bases). Germline values: CDR1 SGHTA, CDR2 FQGNSA. The CDR3 is made up of 16 amino acids. V was pared by 5 bases and J by 2 bases, with 19 bases between. CDR3 nucleotides: TGTGCCAGCAGCCCTTACCGGCTAGCGCACACCTACGAGCAGTACTTC. It encodes CASSPYRLAHTYEQYF.

The rearrangement links TRBV18 to TRBJ2-7; D is unresolved. Germline values: CDR1 KGHSH, CDR2 LQKENI. There are 16 residues in the CDR3. The germline V and J ends were trimmed by 5 bases and 0 bases, with 17 bases remaining between them. As DNA, the CDR3 is TGTGCCAGCTCAGGATCATTGTCGGCCAGCTCCTACGAGCAGTACTTC. It is translated as CASSGSLSASSYEQYF.

V gene TRBV7-3 combines with J gene TRBJ2-7; 8 bases align to TRBD1. Germline V CDR1 and CDR2: SGHTA, FQGTGA. The CDR3 covers 17 residues. The trim removed 5 bases at V and 0 bases at J, leaving 12 bases unmatched. The chain's CDR3 is CASSADRVEISSYEQYF. The DNA for the CDR3 is TGTGCCAGCAGCGCGGACAGGGTTGAAATTAGCTCCTACGAGCAGTACTTC.

This chain connects TRBV19 to TRBJ1-4; D not resolved. Trimming removed 0 bases at V and 11 bases at J, with 13 bases between. Germline assignment: CDR1 LNHDA and CDR2 SQIVND (reference sequence). CDR3 length equals 14 residues. The chain's CDR3 is CASSIDGRNGKLFF. The CDR3 DNA reads as TGTGCCAGTAGTATAGACGGGCGAAATGGGAAACTGTTTTTT.

J is TRBJ2-5 and V is TRBV5-1; TRBD2 is a possible D gene (7 bases). This CDR3 region has 16 residues. Germline V gene lookup returns CDR1 SGHRS and CDR2 YFSETQ. The V gene lost 4 bases and the J gene lost 1 base, with 17 bases spanning the gap. CDR3 protein: CASSPGGNRVQETQYF. DNA of the CDR3: TGCGCCAGCAGCCCCGGGGGGAACAGGGTCCAAGAGACCCAGTACTTC.

The chain has TRBV7-2 and TRBJ2-7, with a weak D call TRBD1 (5 bases). Germline CDR1 reads SGHTA; CDR2 reads FQGNSA. V was clipped by 3 bases and J by 2 bases, with 11 bases between them. The CDR3 loop spans 14 amino acids. CDR3 sequence: CASSFRARPYEQYF. The CDR3 region has the DNA TGTGCCAGCAGCTTCAGGGCGCGACCCTACGAGCAGTACTTC.

J is TRBJ1-5 and V is TRBV19; possible D gene TRBD1, 6 bases. Germline CDR1 is LNHDA and CDR2 is SQIVND (reference sequence). This CDR3 spans 15 amino acids. V was pared by 5 bases and J by 5 bases, with 16 bases between. The CDR3 loop reads CASSSVQQGDQPQHF. The CDR3 coding sequence is TGTGCCAGTAGTTCCGTCCAACAGGGAGATCAGCCCCAGCATTTT. Using reference TRBV19 and TRBJ1-5 for the parts outside the CDR3, the full variable domain is DGGITQSPKYLFRKEGQNVTLSCEQNLNHDAMYWYRQDPGQGLRLIYYSQIVNDFQKGDIAEGYSVSREKKESFPLTVTSAQKNPTAFYLCASSSVQQGDQPQHFGDGTRLSIL.

The chain combines TRBV19 with TRBJ1-4, with D uncertain. Germline V gene sequence: CDR1 LNHDA, CDR2 SQIVND (reference sequence). The V and J ends lost 3 bases and 7 bases respectively, with 6 bases between them. The CDR3 loop spans 12 amino acids. In DNA form, the CDR3 reads TGTGCCAGTAGTATTTTGGGTGAAAAACTGTTTTTT. It translates to CASSILGEKLFF.

The V and J genes are TRBV18 and TRBJ2-5; either TRBD1 or TRBD2 may fit D (5 bases each). V was cut by 1 base and J by 5 bases, with 11 bases left in between. The CDR3 spans 14 residues. Germline CDR1 is KGHSH and CDR2 is LQKENI. The CDR3 is CASSPLGTWETQYF. The CDR3 DNA reads TGTGCCAGCTCACCACTCGGGACGTGGGAGACCCAGTACTTC.

V usage is TRBV5-1 and J usage is TRBJ2-1, with 8 bases that match TRBD2. J was trimmed by 6 bases and V by 7 bases; bases with no gene match: 12. The CDR3 extends over 15 amino acids. From germline, CDR1 is SGHRS and CDR2 YFSETQ. CDR3 amino acids: CASASSGTLGNEQFF. In nucleotides, the CDR3 is TGCGCCAGCGCTAGTAGCGGGACATTAGGCAATGAGCAGTTCTTC.

The V call is TRBV11-2, the J call TRBJ2-5; 9 positions match TRBD2. Unmatched junction bases numbered 10, after V lost 6 bases and J lost 2 bases. The CDR3 is 16 amino acids. Germline lookup yields CDR1 SGHAT and CDR2 FQNNGV. CDR3 amino acids: CASRSAGLAPQETQYF. The CDR3 DNA is TGTGCCAGCAGATCGGCGGGACTAGCCCCACAAGAGACCCAGTACTTC.